This TCR beta chain derives from a study of T cell responses to AZD1222 COVID-19 vaccine. A word on this clone: Its antigen is still unknown.

Sequencing used immunoSEQ multiplex PCR; TCRdb keeps in-frame clones, though not all of them. The sample consists of 65,000 to 80,000 clones, 92% of them appearing once. CDR1 MDHEN and CDR2 SYDVKM come from the germline V gene. V lost 6 bases and J lost 0, with 9 bases in between. The CDR3 length is 13 residues. Findings and limits, study-wide: The donor group comprised mostly white British people and more females; the analysis possibly underestimated clonal diversity. Spike-specific TCR breadth and depth grew following two AZD1222 doses.

The chain has TRBV28 and TRBJ2-7, with D unclear. The TCR comes from an adult in good health. Sequenced here: peripheral blood, sampled on day 0 of MenACWY control vaccination. DNA of the CDR3: TGTGCCAGCAGGGTCTCGGGCTCCTACGAGCAGTACTTC. This codes for CASRVSGSYEQYF.